A single sample gave rise to the 8 T cell receptor beta chains below, sequenced in a study of blood T cell repertoires in COVID-19. Assay: immunoSEQ multiplex PCR; the TCRdb copy retains only in-frame clones and omits some. The data show about 130,000 clones, more than 70% seen once. Sequenced material: peripheral blood. Source of these receptors: a human donor in a cohort sampled during active COVID-19.

This clone has more than one count but fewer than ten. This chain connects TRBV6-2 or TRBV6-3 to TRBJ2-6, with 10 bases identical to TRBD2. V lost 6 bases and J lost 4; bases outside the gene matches: 15. The CDR3 extends over 19 amino acids. Looked up from germline, CDR1 is MNHEY and CDR2 is SVGEGT. CDR3 sequence reads: CASSRAASGGQLGANVLTF. CDR3 nucleotide sequence: TGTGCCAGCAGCCGCGCCGCTAGCGGGGGTCAATTAGGGGCCAACGTCCTGACTTTC.

The V and J genes are TRBV7-2 and TRBJ1-3; D is undetermined. From germline, CDR1 is SGHTA and CDR2 FQGNSA. The CDR3 runs to 12 residues. Trimming cost V 6 bases and J 8 bases, with 11 bases left between them. DNA for the CDR3: TGTGCCAGCAGTTACGACGGGGACACCATATATTTT. Protein sequence: CASSYDGDTIYF.

This clone was found a few times. CDR3 nucleotides: TGTGCCAGCAGCGTGGTGGGTCGGGGAGATACGCAGTATTTT. Its protein product is CASSVVGRGDTQYF. The chain couples TRBV9 to TRBJ2-3, with D maybe TRBD2 (5 bases). The CDR3 loop spans 14 amino acids. In germline, CDR1 is SGDLS, CDR2 YYNGEE. V was shortened by 2 bases and J by 5 bases, with 12 bases between the two germline ends. The whole variable domain, remainder taken from reference TRBV9 and TRBJ2-3, is DSGVTQTPKHLITATGQRVTLRCSPRSGDLSVYWYQQSLDQGLQFLIQYYNGEERAKGNILERFSAQQFPDLHSELNLSSLELGDSALYFCASSVVGRGDTQYFGPGTRLTVL.

As to this clone: Without the conserved terminal phenylalanine or tryptophan, this CDR3 likely stems from a read error. The limits of the CDR3 on the DNA are not certain, so only TCRdb's listed CDR3 is given. The chain joins TRBV5-4 to TRBJ1-2; TRBD1 was called by the table and not checked on the DNA. The length of the CDR3 is 12 amino acids, counting both ends. CDR1 is SGHNT, CDR2 YYREEE, per germline (reference sequence). The CDR3 region is CASSLMGTGESI.

This chain uses TRBV6-5 with TRBJ2-3; perhaps TRBD1 as D (6 bases). The CDR3 has 15 residues. Germline assignment: CDR1 MNHEY and CDR2 SVGAGI. V was trimmed by 6 bases and J by 3 bases, leaving 16 bases between them. The chain's CDR3 is CASSLGQPLTDTQYF. DNA of the CDR3: TGTGCCAGCAGCCTCGGACAGCCCCTAACAGATACGCAGTATTTT.

This clone was seen once. The gene calls are TRBV18 and TRBJ1-5, with D hard to call. CDR3 size: 13 residues. Germline values: CDR1 KGHSH, CDR2 LQKENI. Trimming pared 5 bases from V and 6 bases from J, leaving 11 bases between. CDR3 residues: CASSSSVGQPQHF. In nucleotides, the CDR3 is TGTGCCAGCTCATCCTCGGTTGGTCAGCCCCAGCATTTT.

The gene calls are TRBV5-1 and TRBJ2-2; TRBD2 matches at 7 bases. CDR1 SGHRS and CDR2 YFSETQ come from the germline V gene. With 3 bases clipped from V and 3 bases from J, the junction kept 5 bases outside the gene matches. The CDR3 sequence is 15 residues long. The CDR3 DNA sequence: TGCGCCAGCAGCTGGGAGGGGCGACACACCGGGGAGCTGTTTTTT. It is translated as CASSWEGRHTGELFF.

This clone is judged medium-sized (0.01 to 0.1%). The chain couples TRBV11-3 to TRBJ2-7, with TRBD1 matching 7 bases. The CDR3 sequence is 15 residues long. The V and J ends lost 2 bases and 6 bases, in that order; junction bases with no gene match: 10. From germline, CDR1 is SGHNT and CDR2 YENEEA. The CDR3 nucleotides are TGTGCCAGCAGCTTATCAACAGGGGAGCGGCGCGAGCAGTACTTC. Its protein is CASSLSTGERREQYF. Filled out from reference TRBV11-3 and TRBJ2-7, the complete variable domain reads EAGVVQSPRYKIIEKKQPVAFWCNPISGHNTLYWYLQNLGQGPELLIRYENEEAVDDSQLPKDRFSAERLKGVDSTLKIQPAELGDSAVYLCASSLSTGERREQYFGPGTRLTVT.